This T cell receptor (beta chain) comes out of a study of graft-versus-host responses after intestinal transplantation. Study as a whole: Recipients across the board were started on anti-thymocyte globulin induction, then kept on tacrolimus and steroids for about 3 years.

The assay was immunoSEQ multiplex PCR, and TCRdb's table has in-frame clones only and misses some. Altogether 12,000 or so clones are present, around 80% being singletons, with the ten largest covering approximately 34%. On this clone: Its antigen is undetermined.

General observations from the study: Subjects displaying graft-donor T cell macrochimerism possessed elevated graft-versus-host to host-versus-graft clonal ratios inside allografts. Peak GvH clone levels in circulation were associated with early post-transplant HvG declines.

Sequencing used PBMCs, obtained 494 days after intestinal transplant. The clonotype comes from a human patient who received an intestinal transplant, so some T cells may come from the graft donor.

The CDR3 sequence: CASSPGQGTEAQHF. The CDR3 nucleotides are TGCGCCAGCAGCCCCGGACAGGGGACCGAGGCCCAGCATTTT. This rearrangement joins TRBV5-1 to TRBJ1-5; TRBD1 matches 9 bases. CDR3 length: 14 amino acids. Germline values: CDR1 SGHRS, CDR2 YFSETQ. Trimming at V came to 4 bases and at J to 11 bases, leaving 10 bases not matched to a gene.